The clone carrying this T cell receptor beta chain was observed a handful of times. Its antigen is not identified. Compared with germline, one end of the junction differs, possibly owing to a read error. Time point given: healthy volunteer bleed at 6 weeks. Unseparated into fractions, whole blood served as the source from which total RNA was extracted. Unique molecular identifiers were attached to individual cDNA molecules during library preparation. In TCRdb, the RACE reads were re-called with MiXCR into one record per CDR3 protein. The sample has about 79,000 distinct CDR3 sequences, over 8.5% seen once. This sample stems from a study of human T cells and chemical hapten exposure. The overall study: There were per-sample TCR yield variations, arising mainly from small pooled library volume differences.

CDR1 is SGHAT, CDR2 FQNNGV, per germline. This CDR3 contains 13 residues. The study, taken as a whole, reports: TCRs above 1 in 1000 frequency stayed constant with DPC sensitization.

This receptor was obtained from a male donor in good health. Some clones in this sample may be carry-over from other donors' samples. The chain has TRBV11-2 and TRBJ2-7; D is ambiguous. Sample: whole blood. In nucleotides, the CDR3 is TGTGCCAGCAGCCTAGAGATAACCTACGAGCAGTACTTC. Amino acids: CASSLEITYEQYF.